This T cell receptor (beta chain) was sequenced in a study of blood T cell repertoires in COVID-19. As for the study in general: There were acute and convalescent COVID-19 samples, and they came from the United States, Italy and Spain. Sources were T cells, B-cell-depleted T cells, or PBMCs; the material itself was cDNA or gDNA.

From germline, CDR1 is MGHRA and CDR2 YSYEKL. After removal of 4 bases from V and 9 bases from J, the junction contained 16 bases not matched to a gene. The length of the CDR3 is 17 residues. TCRdb's table, derived via immunoSEQ multiplex PCR, lists solely in-frame clones and lacks some. Among roughly 45,000 clones listed, about 87% were seen once. Sequenced material: peripheral blood. The genes are TRBV4-1 and TRBJ2-1, with 9 bases that match TRBD2. The clonotype comes from a man in his 60s with active COVID-19. The CDR3: CASSRVPVASGKGEQFF. CDR3 in DNA: TGCGCCAGCAGCCGAGTGCCCGTAGCTAGCGGGAAGGGTGAGCAGTTCTTC.